Below are 24 T cell receptor beta chains sequenced from a single sample in a study of CD8 T cells in Susac syndrome. With random hexamers, reverse transcription was performed on about 0.5 to 1 ug of RNA. Using its own MiXCR run on the immunoSEQ multiplex PCR reads, TCRdb lists one record per CDR3 protein. This repertoire shows 350,000 to 550,000 distinct CDR3 sequences, 85% to 90% found once; its top ten account for approximately 0.12%. The sample comprised CD8+ T cells from PBMCs. The receptors stem from a human donor with multiple sclerosis.

The rearrangement links TRBV6-5 to TRBJ2-1; tentatively, D is TRBD1 or TRBD2 (5 bases each). The CDR3 spans 17 residues. Germline CDR1 is MNHEY and CDR2 is SVGAGI. The V end was cut by 0 bases, the J end by 6 bases, with 18 bases between. The CDR3 coding sequence is TGTGCCAGCAGTTACTCGAATCCGGGACCGGAAGGCAATGAGCAGTTCTTC. The encoded protein is CASSYSNPGPEGNEQFF.

The V and J genes are TRBV27 and TRBJ1-2, with D unresolved. From germline, CDR1 is MNHEY and CDR2 SMNVEV (reference sequence). V lost 6 bases and J lost 4, with 9 bases in between. The CDR3 runs to 12 residues. CDR3 region: CASRGRSYGYTF. DNA of the CDR3: TGTGCCAGCAGAGGTAGATCCTATGGCTACACCTTC.

The CDR3 coding sequence is TGTGCCAGCAGCTTGATCGCAGGGACCTACGAGCAGTACTTC. It translates to CASSLIAGTYEQYF. J is TRBJ2-7 and V is TRBV5-6, with a weak D call TRBD1 (5 bases). V was pared by 1 base and J by 2 bases, with 10 bases between. Germline CDR1 and CDR2: SGHDT and YYEEEE. The CDR3 covers 14 residues. Complete variable domain (other parts from reference TRBV5-6 and TRBJ2-7): DAGVTQSPTHLIKTRGQQVTLRCSPKSGHDTVSWYQQALGQGPQFIFQYYEEEERQRGNFPDRFSGHQFPNYSSELNVNALLLGDSALYLCASSLIAGTYEQYFGPGTRLTVT.

This clonotype came up a few times. This chain uses TRBV20-1 with TRBJ1-3, with D perhaps matching TRBD1 (6 bases). CDR1 and CDR2 from the germline V gene are DFQATT and SNEGSKA (reference sequence). V lost 6 bases and J 0 bases, leaving 18 bases between the germline ends. This CDR3 is 16 amino acids long. CDR3 nucleotides: TGCAGTGCCGAAGAGGGGGAACACCGCTCTGGAAACACCATATATTTT. Translated: CSAEEGEHRSGNTIYF.

V gene TRBV20-1 combines with J gene TRBJ1-1; D ambiguous. The CDR3 is 11 amino acids. Germline V lookup: CDR1 DFQATT, CDR2 SNEGSKA (reference sequence). V dropped 8 bases and J dropped 0 bases, with 7 bases sitting between them. The CDR3 coding sequence is TGCAGTACAACAGTGAACACTGAAGCTTTCTTT. Translated, it gives CSTTVNTEAFF.

This chain joins TRBV6-2 or TRBV6-3 and TRBJ1-1, with D unclear. The CDR3 totals 15 residues. Germline V gives CDR1 MNHEY, CDR2 SVGEGT. V was shortened by 7 bases and J by 0 bases, with 15 bases between the two germline ends. The CDR3 loop is CASTPPEEVNTEAFF. The DNA for the CDR3 is TGTGCCAGCACCCCGCCGGAGGAAGTGAACACTGAAGCTTTCTTT.

The V and J genes are TRBV15 and TRBJ2-2; the D gene is possibly TRBD1 (6 bases). CDR1 LNHNV and CDR2 YYDKDF come from the germline V gene (reference sequence). This CDR3 has 17 residues. The ends were cut back, 2 bases at V and 7 bases at J, with 20 bases in the middle. The DNA of the CDR3 is TGTGCCACCAGCAGAACCGACGGGACACCCCGTCACGGGGAGCTGTTTTTT. Encoded protein: CATSRTDGTPRHGELFF.

The gene calls are TRBV11-1 and TRBJ2-5, with 9 bases identical to TRBD1. V lost 4 bases, J lost 3 bases, and 9 bases stayed unmatched. Germline V gene data show CDR1 as SGHAT and CDR2 as FQDESV (reference sequence). The CDR3 runs to 16 residues. The CDR3 DNA follows: TGTGCCAGCAGCTCACCGGGACAGGGCTTCAAAGAGACCCAGTACTTC. Its protein product is CASSSPGQGFKETQYF.

This sequence joins TRBV27 and TRBJ1-5, with unresolved D. The V end was cut by 0 bases, the J end by 4 bases, with 4 bases between. The CDR3 has 13 amino acids. Per the germline V gene, CDR1 is MNHEY and CDR2 is SMNVEV (reference sequence). The DNA of the CDR3 is TGTGCCAGCAGTTTATCCTATAATCAGCCCCAGCATTTT. This encodes CASSLSYNQPQHF.

This clonotype was observed a handful of times. This chain links TRBV11-2 with TRBJ2-1; 7 bases match TRBD1. The CDR3 is 18 residues long. The ends lost 1 base at V and 2 bases at J; junction bases unmatched: 11. CDR1 is SGHAT and CDR2 is FQNNGV in the germline V gene. CDR3 in DNA: TGTGCCAGCAGCTTAGTTTTTTCGGGGCAGGGGGCCTACAATGAGCAGTTCTTC. Translating gives CASSLVFSGQGAYNEQFF.

The rearrangement links TRBV5-1 to TRBJ2-7; D is possibly TRBD1 (5 bases). Germline CDR1 and CDR2: SGHRS and YFSETQ. Trimming cost V 0 bases and J 4 bases, with 17 bases left between them. The CDR3 consists of 16 residues. CDR3 residues: CASSLGVQLGAYEQYF. The DNA for the CDR3 is TGCGCCAGCAGCTTGGGCGTTCAGTTAGGGGCTTACGAGCAGTACTTC.

The chain recombines TRBV7-6 with TRBJ2-1, with unresolved D. This CDR3 spans 13 amino acids. Trimming left V 2 bases short and J 8 bases short, with 10 bases between. Per the germline V gene, CDR1 is SGHVS and CDR2 is FNYEAQ. The CDR3 protein is CASSLTTTYEQFF. In nucleotides, the CDR3 is TGTGCCAGCAGCTTAACTACCACGTATGAGCAGTTCTTC. Based on the CDR3 plus reference TRBV7-6 and TRBJ2-1, the full variable domain is GAGVSQSPRYKVTKRGQDVALRCDPISGHVSLYWYRQALGQGPEFLTYFNYEAQQDKSGLPNDRFSAERPEGSISTLTIQRTEQRDSAMYRCASSLTTTYEQFFGPGTRLTVL.

The V and J genes are TRBV11-2 and TRBJ2-7; D is unresolved. Trimming took off 2 bases at V and 0 bases at J, with 11 bases between the two ends. This CDR3 spans 15 amino acids. Germline V lookup: CDR1 SGHAT, CDR2 FQNNGV. The CDR3 nucleotides read TGTGCCAGCAGCTTAAGACCGATGAGCTCCTACGAGCAGTACTTC. Translation: CASSLRPMSSYEQYF.

V gene TRBV7-7 combines with J gene TRBJ1-1, with TRBD1 identical over 8 bases. The J segment lost 4 bases and the V segment lost 5 bases, leaving 9 bases of the junction unmatched. Looked up from germline, CDR1 is SSHAT and CDR2 is FNYEAQ (reference sequence). This CDR3 region has 15 residues. DNA of the CDR3: TGTGCCAGCAGCCCTATAGATACAGGGGGCACTGAAGCTTTCTTT. Its protein product is CASSPIDTGGTEAFF.

The chain carries TRBV5-1 and TRBJ1-1; D is uncertain. The CDR3 consists of 15 residues. Deletions cut 0 bases from V and 1 base from J, with 10 bases between. CDR1 is SGHRS, CDR2 YFSETQ, per germline. The CDR3 sequence: CASSLEQLGNTEAFF. The CDR3 DNA follows: TGCGCCAGCAGCTTGGAACAGTTGGGGAACACTGAAGCTTTCTTT. The whole variable domain, remainder taken from reference TRBV5-1 and TRBJ1-1, is KAGVTQTPRYLIKTRGQQVTLSCSPISGHRSVSWYQQTPGQGLQFLFEYFSETQRNKGNFPGRFSGRQFSNSRSEMNVSTLELGDSALYLCASSLEQLGNTEAFFGQGTRLTVV.

CDR3 nucleotide sequence: TGTGCCAGCAGTTACTCCCTGACTGATTACAATGAGCAGTTCTTC. Its protein is CASSYSLTDYNEQFF. The chain carries TRBV6-5 and TRBJ2-1; no clear D. Trimming shortened V by 0 bases and J by 4 bases, and 10 bases separated the two germline ends. In germline, CDR1 is MNHEY, CDR2 SVGAGI. The CDR3 sequence is 15 residues long.

The chain is built from TRBV14 and TRBJ2-1; a weak D match, TRBD2 (6 bases). The CDR3 contains 13 residues. Trimming removed 6 bases from V and 10 bases from J, with 16 bases in between. Germline assignment: CDR1 SGHDN and CDR2 FVKESK. CDR3 region: CASRHLARGEQFF. CDR3 in DNA: TGTGCCAGCAGGCACCTAGCGAGGGGCGAGCAGTTCTTC. The variable domain in full, completed from reference TRBV14 and TRBJ2-1, reads EAGVTQFPSHSVIEKGQTVTLRCDPISGHDNLYWYRRVMGKEIKFLLHFVKESKQDESGMPNNRFLAERTGGTYSTLKVQPAELEDSGVYFCASRHLARGEQFFGPGTRLTVL.

The genes are TRBV29-1 and TRBJ2-1, with TRBD1 matching 7 bases. The V segment lost 6 bases and the J segment 6 bases; nucleotides outside the gene matches: 8. This CDR3 region has 13 residues. The germline V gene has CDR1 SQVTM and CDR2 ANQGSEA. CDR3 nucleotide sequence: TGCAGCGTCGGGGCGAGGGACAGCAATGAGCAGTTCTTC. It codes for CSVGARDSNEQFF.

This clonotype was recorded once. V gene TRBV10-1 combines with J gene TRBJ1-1; D perhaps matches TRBD1 (5 bases). This CDR3 has 16 amino acids. Trimming removed 5 bases from V and 4 bases from J, with 20 bases in between. Germline values: CDR1 WNHNN, CDR2 SYGVQD (reference sequence). DNA for the CDR3: TGCGCCAGCAGTTCGCGATTAACCGACAGCCGCACTGAAGCTTTCTTT. This gives the protein CASSSRLTDSRTEAFF.

The chain has TRBV24-1 and TRBJ2-1; D is perhaps TRBD1 or TRBD2 (5 bases each). Germline loops: CDR1 KGHDR, CDR2 SFDVKD. This CDR3 is 16 amino acids long. Trimming cost V 1 base and J 6 bases, with 15 bases left between them. The CDR3 region has the DNA TGTGCCACCAGTGATTTCAGGGCAGATGGAGGCAATGAGCAGTTCTTC. Protein: CATSDFRADGGNEQFF.

The genes are TRBV2 and TRBJ1-5; D perhaps matches TRBD1 (5 bases). Germline CDR1 reads SNHLY; CDR2 reads FYNNEI. The CDR3 has 13 residues. Between the trimmed V and J ends, which lost 5 bases and 5 bases, there was a span of 10 bases. The chain's CDR3 is CASSTDSYQPQHF. The CDR3 DNA follows: TGTGCCAGCAGTACAGACAGCTATCAGCCCCAGCATTTT. Filled out from reference TRBV2 and TRBJ1-5, the complete variable domain reads EPEVTQTPSHQVTQMGQEVILRCVPISNHLYFYWYRQILGQKVEFLVSFYNNEISEKSEIFDDQFSVERPDGSNFTLKIRSTKLEDSAMYFCASSTDSYQPQHFGDGTRLSIL.

This clonotype occurred a few times. Germline is not matched at one junction end, which may reflect a read error. The CDR3 sequence: CASSLGDTNTEAFF. The DNA for the CDR3 is TGTGCCAGCAGTTTAGGGGATACGAACACTGAAGCTTTCTTT. This chain uses TRBV5-1 with TRBJ1-1; perhaps TRBD1 as D (5 bases). The CDR3 is made up of 14 amino acids. The germline V gene has CDR1 SGHRS and CDR2 YFSETQ.

The CDR3 bases are TGTGCCACCTATTTAGCGGGGTGCCGCTACGAGCAGTACTTC. This sequence encodes CATYLAGCRYEQYF. The genes are TRBV24-1 and TRBJ2-7, with 8 bases aligning to TRBD2. The V gene's germline CDR1 is KGHDR and CDR2 SFDVKD. This CDR3 spans 14 amino acids. V gave up 9 bases and J gave up 3 bases; unmatched junction bases: 9.

The chain joins TRBV27 to TRBJ1-1; 10 bases align to TRBD1. The CDR3 sequence is 14 residues long. J lost 11 bases, V lost 3 bases, and 9 bases had no gene match. Germline values: CDR1 MNHEY, CDR2 SMNVEV (reference sequence). CDR3 sequence: CASSFGTGAYGAFF. For the CDR3, the DNA is TGTGCCAGCAGTTTCGGGACAGGGGCCTATGGGGCTTTCTTT.